Listed here is a single T cell receptor beta chain. Its specificity is unknown. It was with 60 Vbeta and 13 Jbeta primers that the PCR ran. Sequenced by immunoSEQ multiplex PCR; TCRdb stores in-frame clones only, minus some. This sample has roughly 100,000 clones; roughly 80% occur once, and the top ten carry about a tenth. The sample comes from a study of cytomegalovirus exposure and HLA in healthy donors. Study results and limitations: Within an earlier analysis, most TCR beta V segments proved productive either about 90% or about 30% of the time. According to reports, the classifier identified cytomegalovirus status with high specificity and sensitivity. V- and J-gene trimming of TCR beta was linked (in a later analysis) to a missense DCLRE1C variant. Among TCR sequences, most were rare, though some public TCRs appeared in many donors.

J gave up 6 bases and V 0 bases, and 6 bases lay outside the gene matches. CDR1 and CDR2 (germline): LNHNV, YYDKDF (reference sequence). The CDR3 is 16 amino acids. This TCR derives from a human donor in good health. Sequenced input: PBMCs. The rearrangement uses TRBV15 and TRBJ2-1, with 9 bases aligning to TRBD2. The DNA for the CDR3 is TGTGCCACCAGCAGAGAGCGTAGCGGGAGTTCCAATGAGCAGTTCTTC. Its translation is CATSRERSGSSNEQFF. Looking up the rest from reference TRBV15 and TRBJ2-1 gives the full variable domain: DAMVIQNPRYQVTQFGKPVTLSCSQTLNHNVMYWYQQKSSQAPKLLFHYYDKDFNNEADTPDNFQSRRPNTSFCFLDIRSPGLGDTAMYLCATSRERSGSSNEQFFGPGTRLTVL.